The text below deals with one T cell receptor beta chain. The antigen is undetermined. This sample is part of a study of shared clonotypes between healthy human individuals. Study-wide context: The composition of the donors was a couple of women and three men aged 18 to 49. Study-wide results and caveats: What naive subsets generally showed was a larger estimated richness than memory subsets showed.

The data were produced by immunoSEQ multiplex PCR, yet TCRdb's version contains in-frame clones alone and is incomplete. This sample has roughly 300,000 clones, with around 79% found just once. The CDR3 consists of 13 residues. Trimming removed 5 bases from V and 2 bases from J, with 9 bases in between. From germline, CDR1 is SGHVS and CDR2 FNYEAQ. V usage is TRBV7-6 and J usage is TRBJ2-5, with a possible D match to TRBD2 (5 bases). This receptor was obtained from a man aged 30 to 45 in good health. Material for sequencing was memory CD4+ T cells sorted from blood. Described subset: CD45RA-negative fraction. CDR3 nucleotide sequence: TGTGCCAGCAGCCCAGGACTTCAAGAGACCCAGTACTTC. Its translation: CASSPGLQETQYF.